This T cell receptor beta chain was identified during a study of blood T cells in healthy people across ages (dated by TCRdb to the mid-2010s). Notes on the research overall: Template switching captured roughly one uniquely barcoded TCR beta cDNA molecule per two T cells in model experiments. The donors were split into four age groups: young (average around 17 years), middle-aged (about 40), aged (roughly 65) and long-lived (approximately 80). To avoid experimental bias, donors of different ages were spread randomly across the sequencing lanes. Using deep sequencing normalized with unique cDNA molecular identifiers, the study measured how TCR beta repertoire diversity changes with age. The study analyzed two additional independent replicas of 1 million unique cDNA reads from the same blood draw for two donors, one aged 18 to 30 and one aged 80 or older. The research as a whole found: Compared with the aged group, the long-lived group had more naive CD4+ T cells, fewer expanded clones and increased TCR diversity, suggesting age selection. Conclusive comparison of naive and antigen-experienced compartments was prevented by the profiling of bulk unsorted PBMCs. Donor CMV infection status was unknown, potentially confounding age-related changes in expanded clonotypes. Estimates of total diversity based on one million sequenced T cells were considered lower bounds and underestimates. Observed TCR beta diversity correlated strongly with the percentage of naive T cells measured by flow cytometry. Observed TCR beta diversity per million T cells fell roughly linearly with age, and a significant reduction was already apparent by age around 40.

To prepare the library, 5' RACE was applied. A second 7 to 11 cycle PCR used a sample-barcoded 5' primer and a J-beta primer mix. A unique molecular identifier was introduced onto each TCR beta cDNA molecule by a template-switch 5' adaptor carrying 12 random nucleotides. Each sample yielded at least 3 million CDR3-containing paired-end reads. First-strand cDNA was synthesized from all RNA with the Mint cDNA synthesis kit, primed by a TRBC-specific oligonucleotide. Following uracil-DNA glycosylase treatment, all cDNA underwent a first 18-cycle PCR with the universal primers M1SS and BC2_uni_R. The authors processed their data as follows. For normalization, 1 million high-quality reads were randomly selected from each sample, with every read carrying a distinct molecular identifier. Instead of being binned into consensus sequences, reads that shared molecular identifiers were thrown out. MiTCR, set to a Q25 quality threshold and the strictest error-elimination algorithm, was used for CDR3 identification, clonotype clustering and error correction. Lower-bound total TCR beta diversity was estimated with a nonparametric unseen species model using Euler transformation. TCRdb reprocessed the public reads (quality trimming at Q25 with fastp, clone calling with MiXCR) and kept in-frame beta chains. Entries are consolidated by CDR3 protein sequence, retaining the most common genes and DNA. The authors' filters were not applied to this entry. Counted in this sample were around 1,900,000 distinct CDR3 sequences; 35% to 50% of them appeared once. The ten largest clones add up to about 21% of the sample.

Systemically healthy Caucasian individuals from Russia, approximately 39 in total and aged roughly 6 to 100 years, were included as donors. Around 10 milliliters of peripheral blood were collected from each donor into EDTA-treated Vacutainer tubes. Ficoll-Paque density-gradient centrifugation was used to isolate PBMCs, with at least 6.5 million per sample. Trizol reagent was used to extract total RNA from PBMCs, with at least 5.5 micrograms per sample. For every donor, flow cytometry on a PBMC aliquot measured the percentage of naive CD45RAhigh/CD27high T cells. This clonotype was observed at least ten times. It lacks a known antigen. No qualities accompany the bases; no much larger clone lies one base away. The sequence came from a human donor in good health. The sequencing sample was made of blood.

In nucleotide form, the sequence is TGTGCCAGCAGTCCCTCCAGGGCCCTCTATGGCTACACCTTC. This sequence encodes CASSPSRALYGYTF. This chain is built from TRBV12-3 or TRBV12-4 and TRBJ1-2; TRBD1 might be the D gene, on 5 matching bases. V was cut back by 5 bases and J by 4 bases, leaving a gap of 14 bases between them. Including cysteine and phenylalanine, the CDR3 has 14 amino acids. The DNA shown is the 42-base CDR3, in frame from base 1.